A selection of T cell receptor beta chains follows, all from one sample in a study of shared clonotypes between healthy human individuals. Only in-frame clones appear in the TCRdb table, and some are missing; sequencing was by immunoSEQ multiplex PCR. The table records a few hundred thousand clones, 97% of them present only once. The source material was naive CD4+ T cells sorted from blood. The receptors were sampled from a woman younger than 45 in good health. Each CDR3 is given with its conserved first and last residue. Fields, in order: D gene, V gene, J gene, clone size, CDR3 protein, CDR3 DNA. The D gene is left open where the match is weak. Size is omitted from some rows. Given values are once, few, many or a class for expanded clones.

D: .; V: TRBV7-9; J: TRBJ2-7; size: .; CDR3: CASSYASVYYEQYF; DNA: TGTGCCAGCAGCTACGCTAGCGTCTACTACGAGCAGTACTTC
D: TRBD1; V: TRBV2; J: TRBJ1-6; size: .; CDR3: CASRDRDSLYNSPLHF; DNA: TGTGCCAGCAGAGACAGGGACAGCCTATATAATTCACCCCTCCACTTT
D: TRBD2; V: TRBV7-9; J: TRBJ2-7; size: few; CDR3: CASSPRLAGVELGEQYF; DNA: TGTGCCAGCAGCCCGAGACTAGCGGGAGTTGAACTGGGAGAGCAGTACTTC
D: .; V: TRBV28; J: TRBJ2-5; size: .; CDR3: CASSLRLPGRGQETQYF; DNA: TGTGCCAGCAGTTTGAGGTTACCGGGACGGGGCCAAGAGACCCAGTACTTC
D: .; V: TRBV7-6; J: TRBJ2-2; size: once; CDR3: CASSSKGPSGELFF; DNA: TGTGCCAGCAGTTCGAAGGGCCCCTCCGGGGAGCTGTTTTTT
D: TRBD1; V: TRBV28; J: TRBJ2-5; size: .; CDR3: CASSLLGQGPQETQYF; DNA: TGTGCCAGCAGTTTGCTAGGACAGGGCCCCCAAGAGACCCAGTACTTC
D: TRBD2; V: TRBV9; J: TRBJ2-1; size: .; CDR3: CASSVGLAGGGSYNEQFF; DNA: TGTGCCAGCAGCGTAGGGCTAGCGGGAGGGGGGTCCTACAATGAGCAGTTCTTC
D: TRBD1; V: TRBV9; J: TRBJ2-5; size: .; CDR3: CASTEQTGGGETQYF; DNA: TGTGCCAGCACCGAGCAAACAGGGGGCGGGGAGACCCAGTACTTC
D: .; V: TRBV27; J: TRBJ1-2; size: once; CDR3: CASSLKVTNYGYTF; DNA: TGTGCCAGCAGTTTGAAGGTCACTAACTATGGCTACACCTTC
D: .; V: TRBV14; J: TRBJ2-7; size: .; CDR3: CASSQRGSGKAYEQYF; DNA: TGTGCCAGCAGCCAACGGGGGTCAGGCAAAGCCTACGAGCAGTACTTC
D: .; V: TRBV27; J: TRBJ2-7; size: .; CDR3: CASSLLSYEQYF; DNA: TGTGCCAGCAGTTTACTCTCCTACGAGCAGTACTTC
D: TRBD2; V: TRBV7-6; J: TRBJ2-1; size: .; CDR3: CASRTSGGKQFF; DNA: TGTGCCAGCAGGACTAGCGGGGGAAAGCAGTTCTTC
D: .; V: TRBV5-1; J: TRBJ2-2; size: .; CDR3: CASSLDQNTGELFF; DNA: TGCGCCAGCAGCTTGGACCAGAACACCGGGGAGCTGTTTTTT
D: TRBD2; V: TRBV9; J: TRBJ2-7; size: once; CDR3: CASRGTGLADSYEQYF; DNA: TGTGCCAGCAGGGGAACAGGACTAGCGGACTCCTACGAGCAGTACTTC
D: TRBD2; V: TRBV7-9; J: TRBJ2-7; size: .; CDR3: CASSPHGLADSYEQYF; DNA: TGTGCCAGCAGCCCCCACGGGCTAGCGGACTCCTACGAGCAGTACTTC
D: .; V: TRBV14; J: TRBJ2-6; size: .; CDR3: CASSQGLYSGANVLTF; DNA: TGTGCCAGCAGCCAAGGACTGTACTCTGGGGCCAACGTCCTGACTTTC
D: TRBD1; V: TRBV19; J: TRBJ2-5; size: .; CDR3: CASSPRQGVEETQYF; DNA: TGTGCCAGTAGTCCTCGACAGGGCGTAGAAGAGACCCAGTACTTC
D: .; V: TRBV10-3; J: TRBJ1-2; size: .; CDR3: CAISGDRAGGYTF; DNA: TGTGCCATCAGTGGCGACCGCGCGGGCGGCTACACCTTC
D: TRBD1; V: TRBV7-2; J: TRBJ2-2; size: .; CDR3: CASSSGTENTGELFF; DNA: TGTGCCAGCAGCTCCGGGACAGAGAACACCGGGGAGCTGTTTTTT
D: TRBD1; V: TRBV28; J: TRBJ1-5; size: .; CDR3: CASSLGQWGNQPQHF; DNA: TGTGCCAGCAGTTTGGGACAGTGGGGCAATCAGCCCCAGCATTTT
D: TRBD2; V: TRBV11-2; J: TRBJ2-1; size: .; CDR3: CASCPRLAGDNEQFF; DNA: TGTGCCAGCTGCCCCCGGTTAGCGGGAGACAATGAGCAGTTCTTC
D: .; V: TRBV28; J: TRBJ1-1; size: .; CDR3: CASSFITHGAEAFF; DNA: TGTGCCAGCAGTTTCATTACTCACGGGGCTGAAGCTTTCTTT
D: TRBD2; V: TRBV4-1; J: TRBJ2-2; size: .; CDR3: CASSQMGKASGRAGELFF; DNA: TGCGCCAGCAGCCAGATGGGAAAGGCTAGCGGGAGGGCCGGGGAGCTGTTTTTT
D: TRBD2; V: TRBV15; J: TRBJ2-3; size: .; CDR3: CATSRTSGSRSTDTQYF; DNA: TGTGCCACCAGCAGGACTAGCGGGAGTCGCAGCACAGATACGCAGTATTTT
D: TRBD1; V: TRBV28; J: TRBJ1-2; size: .; CDR3: CASSTTGGENYGYTF; DNA: TGTGCCAGCAGTACAACAGGGGGTGAGAACTATGGCTACACCTTC
D: TRBD2; V: TRBV10-3; J: TRBJ2-7; size: .; CDR3: CAIRTGQGTSGLYEQYF; DNA: TGTGCCATCAGGACCGGACAGGGGACTAGCGGACTCTACGAGCAGTACTTC
D: .; V: TRBV7-9; J: TRBJ2-4; size: .; CDR3: CASSLAAGSGGIQYF; DNA: TGTGCCAGCAGCTTAGCTGCCGGATCCGGGGGCATTCAGTACTTC
D: .; V: TRBV5-4; J: TRBJ1-2; size: .; CDR3: CASSLENYGYTF; DNA: TGTGCCAGCAGCTTGGAAAACTATGGCTACACCTTC
D: .; V: TRBV28; J: TRBJ2-7; size: .; CDR3: CASSSSGQGALVEQYF; DNA: .
D: .; V: TRBV18; J: TRBJ2-5; size: .; CDR3: CASRVQETQETQYF; DNA: TGTGCCAGCAGAGTCCAGGAGACCCAAGAGACCCAGTACTTC
D: .; V: TRBV10-1; J: TRBJ1-2; size: .; CDR3: CASSGDLGRGYTF; DNA: TGCGCCAGCAGCGGGGACCTAGGGAGAGGCTACACCTTC
D: .; V: TRBV18; J: TRBJ2-2; size: .; CDR3: CASSPIAALSGELFF; DNA: TGTGCCAGCTCACCAATAGCGGCCCTGTCCGGGGAGCTGTTTTTT
D: .; V: TRBV9; J: TRBJ2-5; size: once; CDR3: CASSDSRGPQETQYF; DNA: TGTGCCAGCAGCGACAGCAGGGGACCTCAAGAGACCCAGTACTTC
D: TRBD1; V: TRBV5-8; J: TRBJ1-5; size: .; CDR3: CAARYRGSNQPQHF; DNA: TGTGCCGCTCGATACAGGGGTAGCAATCAGCCCCAGCATTTT
D: TRBD2; V: TRBV5-1; J: TRBJ2-5; size: .; CDR3: CASSSLAGRQETQYF; DNA: TGCGCCAGCAGCTCGCTAGCGGGACGGCAAGAGACCCAGTACTTC
D: TRBD1; V: TRBV28; J: TRBJ1-4; size: .; CDR3: CASRTGGSYATNEKLFF; DNA: TGTGCCAGCAGAACAGGGGGCTCTTATGCAACTAATGAAAAACTGTTTTTT
D: .; V: TRBV5-1; J: TRBJ2-7; size: .; CDR3: CASSLVLASEQYF; DNA: TGCGCCAGCAGCTTGGTGTTAGCAAGCGAGCAGTACTTC
D: .; V: TRBV29-1; J: TRBJ2-7; size: .; CDR3: CSVRETGLHYEQYF; DNA: TGCAGCGTTAGGGAGACAGGACTCCACTACGAGCAGTACTTC
D: TRBD1; V: TRBV10-1; J: TRBJ2-7; size: .; CDR3: CASSHDRGGYEQYF; DNA: TGCGCCAGCAGCCATGACAGGGGTGGTTACGAGCAGTACTTC
D: .; V: TRBV28; J: TRBJ1-5; size: .; CDR3: CASNYSGRGGNQPQHF; DNA: TGTGCCAGCAATTACTCAGGCAGGGGAGGGAATCAGCCCCAGCATTTT
D: TRBD2; V: TRBV29-1; J: TRBJ2-2; size: .; CDR3: CSVSSGRANTGELFF; DNA: TGCAGCGTTTCTAGCGGGAGGGCGAACACCGGGGAGCTGTTTTTT
D: TRBD1; V: TRBV19; J: TRBJ1-1; size: .; CDR3: CASNTGTVNTEAFF; DNA: TGTGCCAGTAACACCGGGACAGTGAACACTGAAGCTTTCTTT
D: .; V: TRBV27; J: TRBJ1-6; size: .; CDR3: CASSPSYGQRNSPLHF; DNA: TGTGCCAGCAGTCCCTCTTACGGGCAAAGGAATTCACCCCTCCACTTT
D: .; V: TRBV28; J: TRBJ1-4; size: .; CDR3: CASMLQGGKSGKLFF; DNA: TGTGCCAGCATGTTGCAGGGCGGAAAATCCGGAAAACTGTTTTTT
D: TRBD2; V: TRBV7-7; J: TRBJ2-7; size: .; CDR3: CASSPGQRGEQYF; DNA: TGTGCCAGCAGCCCCGGCCAGCGGGGAGAGCAGTACTTC
D: TRBD1; V: TRBV6-5; J: TRBJ1-2; size: .; CDR3: CASTKGQESYGYTF; DNA: TGTGCCAGCACTAAGGGACAGGAGAGCTATGGCTACACCTTC
D: .; V: TRBV5-1; J: TRBJ2-7; size: .; CDR3: CASSRNPQRYYEQYF; DNA: TGCGCCAGCAGTCGTAACCCCCAGCGTTACTACGAGCAGTACTTC
D: .; V: TRBV5-1; J: TRBJ2-5; size: .; CDR3: CASSDVRETQYF; DNA: TGCGCCAGCAGCGATGTTAGGGAGACCCAGTACTTC
D: .; V: TRBV5-8; J: TRBJ2-6; size: .; CDR3: CASSLLGQSSGANVLTF; DNA: TGTGCCAGCAGCTTGCTGGGACAAAGCTCTGGGGCCAACGTCCTGACTTTC
D: TRBD1; V: TRBV7-9; J: TRBJ2-7; size: .; CDR3: CASSDRTGTGGYEQYF; DNA: TGTGCCAGCAGCGACCGAACCGGGACAGGGGGTTACGAGCAGTACTTC
D: .; V: TRBV5-1; J: TRBJ2-7; size: .; CDR3: CASSLKLRVGPPYEQYF; DNA: TGCGCCAGCAGCTTGAAGCTCCGGGTCGGTCCCCCCTACGAGCAGTACTTC
D: TRBD2; V: TRBV28; J: TRBJ2-3; size: .; CDR3: CASSPGTSGSSTDTQYF; DNA: TGTGCCAGCAGCCCAGGGACTAGCGGATCCAGCACAGATACGCAGTATTTT
D: .; V: TRBV29-1; J: TRBJ1-1; size: once; CDR3: CSVEVGANTEAFF; DNA: TGCAGCGTTGAAGTGGGGGCTAACACTGAAGCTTTCTTT
D: .; V: TRBV30; J: TRBJ1-1; size: .; CDR3: CAWISQGNTEAFF; DNA: TGTGCCTGGATTTCTCAGGGGAACACTGAAGCTTTCTTT